This T cell receptor beta chain was found in a study of blood T cell repertoires in COVID-19. Study summary: Acute and convalescent COVID-19 samples came from the United States, Italy and Spain. T cells, B-cell-depleted T cells, or PBMCs supplied cDNA or gDNA.

Sequenced by immunoSEQ multiplex PCR; TCRdb stores in-frame clones only, minus some. The sample yields 90,000 to 100,000 clones, approximately 84% seen once. V was clipped by 3 bases and J by 7 bases; unmatched bases: 15. The CDR3 runs 18 residues. CDR1 is LNHDA and CDR2 is SQIVND in the germline V gene (reference sequence). The V gene is TRBV19, the J gene TRBJ2-1, with 10 bases fitting TRBD1. This TCR derives from a woman aged 55-70 years with acute or convalescent COVID-19. Sequenced: peripheral blood. CDR3 residues: CASSITAPGTGVRNEQFF. The CDR3 DNA sequence: TGTGCCAGTAGTATTACTGCTCCCGGGACAGGGGTCAGGAATGAGCAGTTCTTC.